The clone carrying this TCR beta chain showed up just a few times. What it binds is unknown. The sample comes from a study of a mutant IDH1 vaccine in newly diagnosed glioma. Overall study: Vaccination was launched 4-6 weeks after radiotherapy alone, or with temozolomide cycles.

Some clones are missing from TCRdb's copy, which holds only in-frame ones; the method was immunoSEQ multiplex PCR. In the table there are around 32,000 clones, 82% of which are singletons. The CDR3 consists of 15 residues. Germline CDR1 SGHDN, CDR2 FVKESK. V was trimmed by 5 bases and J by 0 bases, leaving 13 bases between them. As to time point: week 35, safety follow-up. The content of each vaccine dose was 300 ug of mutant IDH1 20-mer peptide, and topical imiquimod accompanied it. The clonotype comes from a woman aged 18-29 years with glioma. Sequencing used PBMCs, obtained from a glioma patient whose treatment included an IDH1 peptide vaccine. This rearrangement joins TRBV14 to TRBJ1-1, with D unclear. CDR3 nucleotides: TGTGCCAGCAGCGCCCGGGAGCCAATGAACACTGAAGCTTTCTTT. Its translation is CASSAREPMNTEAFF.